The 2 T cell receptor beta chains listed next were all sequenced from one sample in a study of spatial heterogeneity in lung cancer. Overall study results and limits: Mutation counts in tumors were tracked by counts of expanded intratumoral alpha and beta TCRs.

Antigens of these TCRs are unknown. This sample's time point: sample taken at primary tumor resection. MiXCR was run by TCRdb on the 5' RACE reads, yielding one entry per CDR3 protein. The sample yields 2,000 to 2,500 distinct CDR3 sequences, 35% to 45% seen once. The sequencing here drew on lung tumor tissue, taken at surgery. These receptors were taken from a male donor with early-stage non-small cell lung cancer.

This clonotype is judged large. The chain recombines TRBV6-6 with TRBJ1-2; D call uncertain. Trimming took 2 bases from V and 2 from J, leaving 12 bases between them. The CDR3 is 15 amino acids. The germline V gene has CDR1 MNHNY and CDR2 SVGAGI (reference sequence). The CDR3 region has the DNA TGTGCCAGCAGTTACAGGGAACAGAGCAACTATGGCTACACCTTC. Encoded protein: CASSYREQSNYGYTF.

CDR3 bases: TGTGCCAGCAGCCCCCATATGGCCCAGACCCAGTACTTC. Translating it yields CASSPHMAQTQYF. The chain links TRBV9 to TRBJ2-5; the D is unclear. Per the germline V gene, CDR1 is SGDLS and CDR2 is YYNGEE. Trimming took off 4 bases at V and 6 bases at J, with 13 bases between the two ends. The CDR3 is made up of 13 amino acids.